This entry concerns a single T cell receptor beta chain. The CDR3 runs to 15 residues. Germline CDR1 is WSHSY and CDR2 is SAAADI. The junction had 4 bases not matched to a gene; V was cut back by 2 bases and J by 2 bases. These data are taken from a study of blood T cell repertoires in COVID-19. Generated by immunoSEQ multiplex PCR, the TCRdb table keeps only in-frame clones and is missing some. The profile covers around 260,000 clones, with about 85% appearing a single time and 4.2% taken by the ten largest. The sample taken for sequencing was peripheral blood. The sequence came from a man in his sixties with acute or convalescent COVID-19. The V gene is TRBV10-2, the J gene TRBJ2-3, with 7 bases matching TRBD2. In DNA form, the CDR3 reads TGCGCCAGCAGTGAGGCGGGAGCAGTCACAGATACGCAGTATTTT. Its translation: CASSEAGAVTDTQYF.